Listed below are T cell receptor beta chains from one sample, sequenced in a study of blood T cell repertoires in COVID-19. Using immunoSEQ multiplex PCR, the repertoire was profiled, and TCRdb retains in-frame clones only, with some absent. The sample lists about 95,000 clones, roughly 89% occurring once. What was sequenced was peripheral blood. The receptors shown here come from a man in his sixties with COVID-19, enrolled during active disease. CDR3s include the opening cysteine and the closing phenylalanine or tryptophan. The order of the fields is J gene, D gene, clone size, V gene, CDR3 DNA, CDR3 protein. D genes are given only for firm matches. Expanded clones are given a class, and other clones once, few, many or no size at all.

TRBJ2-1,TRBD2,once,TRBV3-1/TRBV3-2,TGTGCCAGCAGCCCCGGGACTAGCGGGAGTACGGAGCAGTTCTTC,CASSPGTSGSTEQFF
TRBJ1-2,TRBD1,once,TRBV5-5,TGTGCCAGCAGCCGCCGGACAGGGGGCGAGGATTATGGCTACACCTTC,CASSRRTGGEDYGYTF
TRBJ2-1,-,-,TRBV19,TGTGCCAGTAGTATAGCACTACCGAGGTACAATGAGCAGTTCTTC,CASSIALPRYNEQFF
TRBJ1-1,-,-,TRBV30,TGTGCCTGGCAGGTGAACACTGAAGCTTTCTTT,CAWQVNTEAFF
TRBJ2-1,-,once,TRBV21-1,TGTGCCAGCAGCCAACCTGTGGGGAGGGTTGCCTACAATGAGCAGTTCTTC,CASSQPVGRVAYNEQFF
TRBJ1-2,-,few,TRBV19,TGTGCCAGTAGTATAATGCCGGGGGGAAACTATGGCTACACCTTC,CASSIMPGGNYGYTF
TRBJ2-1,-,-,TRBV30,TGTGCCTGGAGTAGGGCAGCGGGACACTTAGGTGAGCAGTTCTTC,CAWSRAAGHLGEQFF
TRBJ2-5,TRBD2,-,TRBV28,TGTGCCAGCAGTCTAGCGGGAGGGAGCGAGACCCAGTACTTC,CASSLAGGSETQYF
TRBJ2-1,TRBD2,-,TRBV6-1,TGTGCCAGCAGTGACCCCGGGGGGGTAGCGGGAGGGCAGTGGAATGAGCAGTTCTTC,CASSDPGGVAGGQWNEQFF
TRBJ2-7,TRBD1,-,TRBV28,TGTGCCAGCAGTTCCTCGGGACAGGGACTCCCCTACGAGCAGTACTTC,CASSSSGQGLPYEQYF
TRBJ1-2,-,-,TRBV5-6,TGTGCCAGCAGCTCCAGGGTCGTGGGCTATGGCTACACCTTC,CASSSRVVGYGYTF
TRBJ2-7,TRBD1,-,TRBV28,TGTGCCAGCAGTTTATGGTCGGGTGCAGGACAGGGGGCGAACGAGCAGTACTTC,CASSLWSGAGQGANEQYF
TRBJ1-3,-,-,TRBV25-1,TGTGCCAGCAGTCCCTTCGGACAGGGAAACACCATATATTTT,CASSPFGQGNTIYF
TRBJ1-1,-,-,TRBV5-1,TGCGCCAGCTCTCGGTCGGGGAACACTGAAGCTTTCTTT,CASSRSGNTEAFF
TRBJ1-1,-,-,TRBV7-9,TGTGCCAGCAGCTTAAAAACCCGGGGGGAAGCTTTCTTT,CASSLKTRGEAFF
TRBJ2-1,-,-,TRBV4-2,TGTGCCAGCAGCCAAAACAGGGGAGGTGAGCAGTTCTTC,CASSQNRGGEQFF
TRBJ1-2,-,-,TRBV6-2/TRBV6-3,TGTGCCAGCAGTTACTCGAAGCGTGGGGCGAATTATGGCTACACCTTC,CASSYSKRGANYGYTF
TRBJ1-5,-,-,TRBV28,TGTGCCAGCAGTACGAGGGATCAGCCCCAGCATTTT,CASSTRDQPQHF
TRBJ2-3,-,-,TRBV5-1,TGCGCCAGCAGCCGTCAGGAAGCAAATACGCAGTATTTT,CASSRQEANTQYF
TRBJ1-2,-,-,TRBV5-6,TGTGCCAGCAGCTATGCCGGGAACTATGGCTACACCTTC,CASSYAGNYGYTF
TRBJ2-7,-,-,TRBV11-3,TGTGCCAGCAGCTTAGATCCCTGGAGGGAGCAGTACTTC,CASSLDPWREQYF
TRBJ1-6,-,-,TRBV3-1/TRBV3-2,TGTGCCAGCAGCCGGAGGGACTATAATTCACCCCTCCACTTT,CASSRRDYNSPLHF
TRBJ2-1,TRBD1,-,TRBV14,TGTGCCAGCAGCCACGCGGACAGGGTTAAGGGGAATGAGCAGTTCTTC,CASSHADRVKGNEQFF
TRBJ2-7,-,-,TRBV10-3,TGTGCCATCAGTGAGTCGATACAGGACTACGAGCAGTACTTC,CAISESIQDYEQYF
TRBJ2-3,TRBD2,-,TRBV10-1,TGCGCCAGCAGTGAGACGGGGAGGGGAGATACGCAGTATTTT,CASSETGRGDTQYF
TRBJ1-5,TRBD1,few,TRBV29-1,TGCAGCGTTGGGGAGGAGGGCCGGGACAGGGAAGGGAATCAGCCCCAGCATTTT,CSVGEEGRDREGNQPQHF
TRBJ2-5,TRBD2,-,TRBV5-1,TGCGCCAGCAGCTTGGCGGGGGGGTCGCCTCCGACCCAGTACTTC,CASSLAGGSPPTQYF
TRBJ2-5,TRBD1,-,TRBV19,TGTGCCAGTAGTGGGACAGGGGAAATTTGGGAGACCCAGTACTTC,CASSGTGEIWETQYF
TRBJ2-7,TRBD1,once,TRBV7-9,TGTGCCAGCAGTCCCGGGACAGGGGGTTACTCCTACGAGCAGTACTTC,CASSPGTGGYSYEQYF
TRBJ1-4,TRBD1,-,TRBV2,TGTGCCATGGACAGGGGGCAGTCTAATGAAAAACTGTTTTTT,CAMDRGQSNEKLFF
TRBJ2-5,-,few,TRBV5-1,TGCGCCAGCAGCTTGGCTGACCAAGAGACCCAGTACTTC,CASSLADQETQYF
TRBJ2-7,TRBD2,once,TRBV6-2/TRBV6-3,TGTGCCAGCAGTTACCCGACTAGCGGACCCGAGGACTACGAGCAGTACTTC,CASSYPTSGPEDYEQYF
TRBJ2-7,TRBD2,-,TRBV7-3,TGTGCCAGCAGCCTCTCCGGGACTAGCGCCTACGAGCAGTACTTC,CASSLSGTSAYEQYF
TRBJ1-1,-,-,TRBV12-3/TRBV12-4,TGTGCCAGCAGTCCCCTTCGAGGGGGGGTGGCTTTCTTT,CASSPLRGGVAFF
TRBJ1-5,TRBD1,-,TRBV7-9,TGTGCCAGCAGCGGACAGGGGGGATCGAATCAGCCCCAGCATTTT,CASSGQGGSNQPQHF
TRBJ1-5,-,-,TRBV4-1,TGCGCCAGCAGCCAATTGGGAGGGTGGGACAATCAGCCCCAGCATTTT,CASSQLGGWDNQPQHF
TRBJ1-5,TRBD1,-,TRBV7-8,TGTGCCAGCGGGGGGACAGGGCTTTATCAGCCCCAGCATTTT,CASGGTGLYQPQHF
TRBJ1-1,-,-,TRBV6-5,TGTGCCAGCAGTTACATGGCAGGTCCCTTCAACACTGAAGCTTTCTTT,CASSYMAGPFNTEAFF
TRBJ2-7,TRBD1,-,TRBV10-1,TGCGCCAGCAGTGAGTCAAGGACAGGGACCTACGAGCAGTACTTC,CASSESRTGTYEQYF
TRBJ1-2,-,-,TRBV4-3,TGCGCCAGCAGCCAAGGTAGCAGGGCTTATGGGGATGGCTACACCTTC,CASSQGSRAYGDGYTF
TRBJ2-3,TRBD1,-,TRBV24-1,TGTGCCACCAGTGATCCACAGGGGGCCACAGATACGCAGTATTTT,CATSDPQGATDTQYF
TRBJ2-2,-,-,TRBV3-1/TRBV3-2,TGTGCCAGCAGCCAAGAGTGGGGCGTCCCCGGGGAGCTGTTTTTT,CASSQEWGVPGELFF
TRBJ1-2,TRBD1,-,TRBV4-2,TGTGCCAGCAGCCAGGCCCCACAGGGGAGGATCTATGGCTACACCTTC,CASSQAPQGRIYGYTF
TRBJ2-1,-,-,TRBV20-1,TGCAGTGCTAAGGGGGACCATGAGCAGTTCTTC,CSAKGDHEQFF